This is a list of T cell receptor beta chains from one sample in a study of blood T cell repertoires in COVID-19. Data came from immunoSEQ multiplex PCR; TCRdb stores just in-frame clones and leaves some out. The table has 140,000 to 150,000 clones, nearly 85% seen once. The specimen was peripheral blood. Source of these receptors: a human donor in a cohort sampled during active COVID-19. Each CDR3 is given with its conserved first and last residue. The D gene is left open where the match is weak. Clone sizes are given selectively: once, few, many, or a class where the clone is expanded.

V	size	D	J	CDR3	DNA
TRBV5-1	once	TRBD1	TRBJ1-1	CASSLGGTGGGTEAFF	TGCGCCAGCAGCTTGGGAGGGACAGGGGGGGGGACTGAAGCTTTCTTT
TRBV11-3	.	.	TRBJ1-2	CASSLGPPGYYGYTF	TGTGCCAGCAGCTTAGGGCCCCCGGGATACTATGGCTACACCTTC
TRBV18	once	.	TRBJ1-1	CASSPSAGGTEAFF	TGTGCCAGCTCACCGTCAGCGGGGGGCACTGAAGCTTTCTTT
TRBV5-1	.	.	TRBJ1-3	CASSLGGDPAINTIYF	TGCGCCAGCAGCTTGGGCGGCGACCCAGCTATAAACACCATATATTTT
TRBV6-4	many	TRBD2	TRBJ2-3	CASSDSSRGETDTQYF	TGTGCCAGCAGTGACTCCTCGCGGGGGGAAACAGATACGCAGTATTTT
TRBV28	.	TRBD1	TRBJ1-4	CASRGQGREKLFF	TGTGCCAGCCGGGGACAGGGGCGTGAAAAACTGTTTTTT
TRBV10-3	.	TRBD1	TRBJ2-7	CAISDPGQGAYEQYF	TGTGCCATCAGTGACCCGGGACAGGGCGCCTACGAGCAGTACTTC
TRBV19	.	TRBD2	TRBJ2-3	CASSRTSGKTDTQYF	TGTGCCAGTAGCAGGACTAGCGGGAAGACAGATACGCAGTATTTT
TRBV30	.	TRBD2	TRBJ2-3	CAWDGGGGVTQAQYF	TGTGCCTGGGATGGTGGCGGGGGAGTAACCCAGGCGCAGTATTTT
TRBV7-9	.	TRBD1	TRBJ2-7	CASSEGAQGAYEQYF	TGTGCCAGCAGCGAAGGGGCACAGGGGGCCTACGAGCAGTACTTC
TRBV5-5	.	TRBD1	TRBJ1-5	CASSLERYETGRHQPQHF	TGTGCCAGCAGCTTGGAAAGGTACGAGACAGGGCGACATCAGCCCCAGCATTTT
TRBV11-3	.	TRBD2	TRBJ2-1	CASSPEGSGVDNEQFF	TGTGCCAGCAGCCCCGAGGGTAGCGGGGTCGACAATGAGCAGTTCTTC
TRBV11-1	.	TRBD1	TRBJ2-7	CASSSGTGTHEQYF	TGTGCCAGCAGCTCCGGGACAGGGACCCACGAGCAGTACTTC
TRBV10-3	once	TRBD2	TRBJ2-2	CAAGQRAGETGELFF	TGTGCCGCCGGCCAAAGGGCGGGGGAAACCGGGGAGCTGTTTTTT
TRBV18	.	.	TRBJ2-5	CASSPGRRETQYF	TGTGCCAGCTCACCGGGAAGGAGGGAGACCCAGTACTTC
TRBV29-1	.	TRBD1	TRBJ2-7	CSVGTGSRSYEQYF	TGCAGCGTCGGGACAGGGTCACGCTCCTACGAGCAGTACTTC
TRBV6-5	once	TRBD1	TRBJ1-4	CASSATGGGEKLFF	TGTGCCAGCAGCGCGACAGGGGGAGGCGAAAAACTGTTTTTT
TRBV14	.	.	TRBJ2-1	CASSQDRRNEQFF	TGTGCCAGCAGCCAAGATCGGAGGAATGAGCAGTTCTTC
TRBV5-1	.	.	TRBJ2-1	CASSLAGEQFF	TGCGCCAGCAGCTTAGCAGGTGAGCAGTTCTTC
TRBV6-6	.	.	TRBJ1-3	CASSLSSGNTIYF	TGTGCCAGCAGCCTTTCTTCCGGAAACACCATATATTTT
TRBV12-3/TRBV12-4	.	.	TRBJ2-2	CASRTITGELFF	TGTGCCAGCAGGACAATCACCGGGGAGCTGTTTTTT
TRBV4-1	.	TRBD2	TRBJ2-5	CASSQAVAGGAQETQYF	TGCGCCAGCAGCCAAGCTGTAGCGGGGGGCGCACAAGAGACCCAGTACTTC
TRBV5-1	.	TRBD1	TRBJ1-6	CASSLNGQGFNSPLHF	TGCGCCAGCAGCTTGAATGGACAGGGTTTCAATTCACCCCTCCACTTT
TRBV12-3/TRBV12-4	.	.	TRBJ2-1	CASSYPLADEQFF	TGTGCCAGCAGTTACCCACTAGCCGATGAGCAGTTCTTC
TRBV24-1	.	.	TRBJ2-2	CATNEASTGELFF	TGTGCCACGAACGAAGCTTCTACCGGGGAGCTGTTTTTT
TRBV18	few	.	TRBJ1-2	CASSQGTVYGYTF	TGTGCCAGCTCCCAGGGGACGGTCTATGGCTACACCTTC
TRBV24-1	.	TRBD1	TRBJ1-2	CATSDSGTGYGYTF	TGTGCCACCAGTGATTCAGGGACAGGTTATGGCTACACCTTC
TRBV27	few	.	TRBJ2-7	CASSLGSLGSWQYF	TGTGCCAGCAGTTTAGGCAGCCTTGGGAGCTGGCAGTACTTC
TRBV19	once	TRBD1	TRBJ1-3	CASSRQGGNGNTIYF	TGTGCCAGTAGTCGACAGGGGGGGAATGGAAACACCATATATTTT
TRBV14	many	.	TRBJ2-1	CASSPGTHNEQFF	TGTGCCAGCAGCCCCGGGACACACAATGAGCAGTTCTTC
TRBV15	.	TRBD1	TRBJ1-6	CATSTTLQGANSPLHF	TGTGCCACCAGCACAACTCTACAGGGGGCAAATTCACCCCTCCACTTT
TRBV12-3/TRBV12-4	.	TRBD2	TRBJ2-5	CASSLGTSGAEYF	TGTGCCAGCAGTCTCGGGACTAGCGGGGCGGAGTACTTC
TRBV13	.	TRBD1	TRBJ1-3	CASSMDRDSGNTIYF	TGTGCCAGCAGCATGGACAGGGACTCTGGAAACACCATATATTTT
TRBV4-2	.	TRBD1	TRBJ1-5	CASSQNSVDRVSQPQHF	TGTGCCAGCAGCCAAAACTCCGTAGACAGGGTTTCCCAGCCCCAGCATTTT
TRBV9	.	TRBD2	TRBJ2-1	CASSLHSLAGGGEQFF	TGTGCCAGCAGCCTCCACTCACTAGCGGGAGGAGGTGAGCAGTTCTTC
TRBV25-1	.	.	TRBJ1-2	CASSGPRGGQSSYGYTF	TGTGCCAGCAGCGGGCCTAGGGGAGGGCAAAGCTCCTATGGCTACACCTTC
TRBV4-1	.	.	TRBJ1-5	CASSQDLARGGRNQPQHF	TGCGCCAGCAGCCAAGATCTAGCTCGTGGAGGGCGGAATCAGCCCCAGCATTTT
TRBV5-1	.	.	TRBJ2-5	CASSEPPGTQYF	TGCGCCAGCAGCGAACCCCCGGGGACCCAGTACTTC
TRBV11-2	.	TRBD2	TRBJ2-3	CASSLKRDGSTDTQYF	TGTGCCAGCAGCTTAAAGCGGGACGGGAGCACAGATACGCAGTATTTT
TRBV6-5	.	TRBD1	TRBJ1-6	CASSYGTGGISPLHF	TGTGCCAGCAGTTACGGGACAGGGGGTATCTCACCCCTCCACTTT
TRBV3-1/TRBV3-2	.	TRBD1	TRBJ1-4	CASSPGTGGNEKLFF	TGTGCCAGCAGCCCAGGGACAGGGGGCAACGAAAAACTGTTTTTT
TRBV10-2	.	.	TRBJ1-3	CASSESSIGNTIYF	TGCGCCAGCAGTGAGTCGTCAATTGGAAACACCATATATTTT
TRBV3-1/TRBV3-2	.	TRBD1	TRBJ1-5	CASSQARTGEAWVSNQPQHF	TGTGCCAGCAGCCAAGCCCGGACAGGGGAGGCTTGGGTTAGCAATCAGCCCCAGCATTTT
TRBV19	.	TRBD2	TRBJ2-3	CASSGGGTDTQYF	TGTGCCAGTAGTGGGGGAGGGACAGATACGCAGTATTTT
TRBV7-3	once	TRBD2	TRBJ2-4	CASSSQRGLAGGLAKNIQYF	TGTGCCAGCAGCTCACAACGCGGACTAGCGGGGGGGTTAGCCAAAAACATTCAGTACTTC
TRBV6-5	few	TRBD1	TRBJ1-2	CASSYDTGVGGYTF	TGTGCCAGCAGTTACGATACAGGGGTTGGTGGCTACACCTTC
TRBV27	.	.	TRBJ2-2	CASRFAGAGELFF	TGTGCCAGCCGATTTGCGGGCGCCGGGGAGCTGTTTTTT
TRBV4-3	.	.	TRBJ2-5	CASSQVPQETQYF	TGCGCCAGCAGCCAAGTCCCTCAAGAGACCCAGTACTTC
TRBV7-2	.	.	TRBJ2-7	CASSFTGIYEQYF	TGTGCCAGCAGCTTTACGGGGATCTACGAGCAGTACTTC
TRBV18	.	.	TRBJ1-5	CASSPETGHQPQHF	TGTGCCAGCTCACCAGAGACAGGTCATCAGCCCCAGCATTTT
TRBV7-9	.	TRBD1	TRBJ2-5	CASSLEGSPGGTQYF	TGTGCCAGCAGCTTAGAGGGCAGCCCAGGGGGGACCCAGTACTTC
TRBV4-1	.	.	TRBJ2-3	CATASGTDTQYF	TGCGCCACTGCTAGCGGCACAGATACGCAGTATTTT
TRBV7-8	.	.	TRBJ2-2	CASSPVTELGRTGELFF	TGTGCCAGCAGCCCGGTAACAGAACTAGGAAGGACCGGGGAGCTGTTTTTT